This T cell receptor beta chain was recorded in a study of blood T cell repertoires in COVID-19. The wider study: Researchers got acute and convalescent COVID-19 samples from the United States, Italy and Spain. PBMCs, B-cell-depleted T cells, or T cells were the source of the cDNA or gDNA that made up the material.

TCRdb's table, derived via immunoSEQ multiplex PCR, lists solely in-frame clones and lacks some. The sample consists of about 51,000 clones, 70% to 90% of them appearing once. Germline lookup yields CDR1 SNHLY and CDR2 FYNNEI. The V gene end was trimmed by 5 bases and the J gene end by 4 bases; junction bases not matched to a gene: 11. This CDR3 comprises 16 residues. This TCR derives from an older man with active COVID-19. The J gene is TRBJ2-7, the V gene TRBV2; 10 positions agree with TRBD2. The sample taken for sequencing was peripheral blood. This CDR3 is CASSYSGLAAVYEQYF. CDR3 nucleotides: TGTGCCAGCAGTTACTCAGGACTAGCGGCCGTATACGAGCAGTACTTC. Full variable domain (rest looked up from reference TRBV2 and TRBJ2-7): EPEVTQTPSHQVTQMGQEVILRCVPISNHLYFYWYRQILGQKVEFLVSFYNNEISEKSEIFDDQFSVERPDGSNFTLKIRSTKLEDSAMYFCASSYSGLAAVYEQYFGPGTRLTVT.